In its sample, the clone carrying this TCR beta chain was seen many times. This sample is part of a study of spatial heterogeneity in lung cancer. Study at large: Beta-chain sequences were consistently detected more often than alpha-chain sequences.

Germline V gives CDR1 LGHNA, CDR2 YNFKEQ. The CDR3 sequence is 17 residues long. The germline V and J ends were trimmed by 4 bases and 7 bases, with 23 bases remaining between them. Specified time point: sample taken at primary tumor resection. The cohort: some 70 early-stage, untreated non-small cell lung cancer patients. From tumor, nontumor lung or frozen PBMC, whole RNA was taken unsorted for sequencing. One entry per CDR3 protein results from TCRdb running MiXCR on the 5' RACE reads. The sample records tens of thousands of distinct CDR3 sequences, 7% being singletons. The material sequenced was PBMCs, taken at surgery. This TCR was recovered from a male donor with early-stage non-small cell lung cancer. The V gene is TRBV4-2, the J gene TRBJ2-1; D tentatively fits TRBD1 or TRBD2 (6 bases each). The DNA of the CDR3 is TGTGCCAGCAGCCCAGGGGTTAAACGGGAGTTGAGGAATGAGCAGTTCTTC. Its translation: CASSPGVKRELRNEQFF.